This TCR beta chain comes out of a study of beta chain features in type 1 diabetes. Remarks on this clone: The target antigen is unknown.

Study-wide findings and caveats: Shorter TCRB CDR3s, moderately but significantly so, marked every one of the four CD4+ subsets in Type 1 diabetes patients.

Based on CD45RO/CCR7/CD25/CD127/CD95/CD27, CD4+ regulatory, stem cell-like memory, naive and central memory cells were sorted. The germline CDR1 and CDR2 sequences are SGHRS and YFSETQ. The CDR3 sequence is 16 residues long. V trimming: 0 bases; J trimming: 4 bases; junction bases outside the gene matches: 2. Investigators reverse transcribed all isolated RNA, so they sequenced expressed TCRB transcripts. Sequencing was performed with immunoSEQ multiplex PCR; in TCRdb, only in-frame clones are kept and a portion is missing. The sample gives roughly 260,000 clones, 9.5% to 13% of which show up once; around 0.017% is in the top ten.

The TCR was taken from a man aged 30 to 39 with type 1 diabetes. V usage is TRBV5-1 and J usage is TRBJ2-2; 11 nucleotides align to TRBD2. Sequenced input: naive CD4+ T cells from blood. CDR3 in DNA: TGCGCCAGCAGCTTGGTAGCGGGGGGGACCACCGGGGAGCTGTTTTTT. Its translation is CASSLVAGGTTGELFF.